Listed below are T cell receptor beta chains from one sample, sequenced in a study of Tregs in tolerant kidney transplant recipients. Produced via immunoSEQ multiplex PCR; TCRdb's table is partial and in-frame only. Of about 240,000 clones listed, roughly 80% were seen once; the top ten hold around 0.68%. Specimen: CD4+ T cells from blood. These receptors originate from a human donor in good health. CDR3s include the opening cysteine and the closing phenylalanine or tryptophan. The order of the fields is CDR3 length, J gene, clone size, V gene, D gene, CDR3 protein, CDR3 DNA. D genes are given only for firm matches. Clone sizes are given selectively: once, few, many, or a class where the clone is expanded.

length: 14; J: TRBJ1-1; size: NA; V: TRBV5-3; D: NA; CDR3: CARSLLQENTEAFF; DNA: TGTGCCAGAAGCTTGTTACAGGAGAACACTGAAGCTTTCTTT
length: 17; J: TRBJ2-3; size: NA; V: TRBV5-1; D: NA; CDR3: CASSPQGGVWGTDTQYF; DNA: TGCGCCAGCAGCCCCCAGGGGGGGGTCTGGGGCACAGATACGCAGTATTTT
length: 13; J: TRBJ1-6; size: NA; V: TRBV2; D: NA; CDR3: CASMLEGDSPLHF; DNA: TGTGCCAGCATGTTGGAGGGTGACTCACCCCTCCACTTT
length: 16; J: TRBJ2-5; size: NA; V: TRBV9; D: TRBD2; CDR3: CASSAGLAGGQETQYF; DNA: TGTGCCAGCAGCGCCGGACTAGCGGGGGGACAAGAGACCCAGTACTTC
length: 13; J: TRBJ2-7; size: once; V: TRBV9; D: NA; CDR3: CASSVGGVYEQYF; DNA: TGTGCCAGCAGCGTTGGGGGCGTCTACGAGCAGTACTTC
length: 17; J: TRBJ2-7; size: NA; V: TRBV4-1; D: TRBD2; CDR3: CASSQDRTSGVSYEQYF; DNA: TGCGCCAGCAGCCAAGATAGGACTAGCGGGGTATCCTACGAGCAGTACTTC
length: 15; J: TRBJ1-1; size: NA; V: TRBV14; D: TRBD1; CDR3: CASSPWQGVDTEAFF; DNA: TGTGCCAGCAGCCCGTGGCAGGGGGTTGACACTGAAGCTTTCTTT
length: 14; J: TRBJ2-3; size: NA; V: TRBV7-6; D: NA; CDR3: CASSFSGATDTQYF; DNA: TGTGCCAGCAGCTTCTCGGGGGCGACAGATACGCAGTATTTT
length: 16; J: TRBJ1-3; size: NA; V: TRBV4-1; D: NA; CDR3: CASSQVAGISGNTIYF; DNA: TGCGCCAGCAGCCAAGTGGCCGGAATCTCTGGAAACACCATATATTTT
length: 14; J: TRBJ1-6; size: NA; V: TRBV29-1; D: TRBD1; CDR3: CSVATGAGNSPLHF; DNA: TGCAGCGTCGCGACAGGGGCCGGGAATTCACCCCTCCACTTT
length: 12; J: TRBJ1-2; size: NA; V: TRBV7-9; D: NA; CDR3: CASSLGDYGYTF; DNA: TGTGCCAGCAGCTTAGGGGATTATGGCTACACCTTC
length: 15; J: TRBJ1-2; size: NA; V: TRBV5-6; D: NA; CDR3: CASSLVTEANYGYTF; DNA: TGTGCCAGCAGCTTGGTCACGGAAGCTAACTATGGCTACACCTTC
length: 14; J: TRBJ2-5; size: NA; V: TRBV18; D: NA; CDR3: CASSSPGRVETQYF; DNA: TGTGCCAGCTCCTCCCCAGGCAGGGTGGAGACCCAGTACTTC
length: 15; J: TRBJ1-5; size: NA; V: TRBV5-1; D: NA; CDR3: CASSYGGGGGQPQHF; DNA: TGCGCCAGCAGTTACGGGGGGGGCGGAGGTCAGCCCCAGCATTTT
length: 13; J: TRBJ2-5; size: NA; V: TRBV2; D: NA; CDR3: CASSPVSRETQYF; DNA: TGTGCCAGCAGTCCTGTAAGTCGAGAGACCCAGTACTTC
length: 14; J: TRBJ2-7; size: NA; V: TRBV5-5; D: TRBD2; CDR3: CASSSLAGPYEQYF; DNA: TGTGCCAGCAGCTCACTAGCGGGGCCCTACGAGCAGTACTTC
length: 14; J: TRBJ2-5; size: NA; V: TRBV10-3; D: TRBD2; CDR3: CAIMPSGGPETQYF; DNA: TGTGCCATCATGCCTAGCGGGGGGCCTGAGACCCAGTACTTC
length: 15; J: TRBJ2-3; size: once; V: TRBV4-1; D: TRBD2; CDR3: CASSQAGGGEDTQYF; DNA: TGCGCCAGCAGCCAAGCCGGGGGGGGTGAAGATACGCAGTATTTT
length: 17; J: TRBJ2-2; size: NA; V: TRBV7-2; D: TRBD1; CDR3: CASSHGFLRGFGGELFF; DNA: TGTGCCAGCAGCCACGGGTTTCTCAGGGGGTTCGGCGGGGAGCTGTTTTTT
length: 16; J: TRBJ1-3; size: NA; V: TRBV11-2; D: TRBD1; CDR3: CASSSYRGNSGNTIYF; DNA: TGTGCCAGCAGCTCTTACAGGGGAAACTCTGGAAACACCATATATTTT
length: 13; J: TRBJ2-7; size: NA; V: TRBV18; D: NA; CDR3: CASSPALPPEQYF; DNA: TGTGCCAGCTCACCAGCTCTTCCCCCCGAGCAGTACTTC
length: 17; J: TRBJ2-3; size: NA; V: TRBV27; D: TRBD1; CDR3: CASSGKTGTPFADTQYF; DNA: TGTGCCAGCAGTGGCAAGACAGGGACCCCGTTCGCAGATACGCAGTATTTT
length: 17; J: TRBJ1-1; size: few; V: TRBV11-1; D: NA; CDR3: CASSPPDRLEMNTEAFF; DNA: TGTGCCAGCAGCCCACCGGACCGCTTGGAAATGAACACTGAAGCTTTCTTT
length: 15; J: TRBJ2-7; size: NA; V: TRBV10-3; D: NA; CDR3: CAIRGGDRSTYEQYF; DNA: TGTGCCATCAGGGGGGGGGACAGGTCCACCTACGAGCAGTACTTC
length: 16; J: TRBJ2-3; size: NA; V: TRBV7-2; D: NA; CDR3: CASSLRGSLSTDTQYF; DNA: TGTGCCAGCAGCCTCCGGGGTTCTCTTAGCACAGATACGCAGTATTTT
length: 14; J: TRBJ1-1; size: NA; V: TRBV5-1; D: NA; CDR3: CASSLTPPTGWAFF; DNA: TGCGCCAGCAGCCTAACACCGCCAACAGGGTGGGCTTTCTTT
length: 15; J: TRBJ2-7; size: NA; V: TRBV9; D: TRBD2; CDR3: CASSVGLAGGGEQYF; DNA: TGTGCCAGCAGCGTAGGCCTAGCGGGAGGAGGCGAGCAGTACTTC
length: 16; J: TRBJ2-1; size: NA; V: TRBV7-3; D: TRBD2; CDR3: CASSPLAGRSYNEQFF; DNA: TGTGCCAGCAGCCCCTTAGCGGGGCGCTCCTACAATGAGCAGTTCTTC
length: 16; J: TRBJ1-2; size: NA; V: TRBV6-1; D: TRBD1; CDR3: CASSQGTGGKNYGYTF; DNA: TGTGCCAGCAGTCAAGGGACAGGGGGCAAAAACTATGGCTACACCTTC
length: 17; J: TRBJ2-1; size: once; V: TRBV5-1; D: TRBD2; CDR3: CASSLVPGTSGTDEQFF; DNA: TGCGCCAGCAGCTTGGTCCCCGGGACTAGCGGGACCGATGAGCAGTTCTTC
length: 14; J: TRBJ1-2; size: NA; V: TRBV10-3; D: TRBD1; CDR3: CAISASTGVYGYTF; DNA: TGTGCCATCAGTGCCTCGACAGGGGTCTATGGCTACACCTTC
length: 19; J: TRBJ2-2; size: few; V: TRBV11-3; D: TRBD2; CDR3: CASSLALGLAGPNTGELFF; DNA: TGTGCCAGCAGCTTAGCCCTGGGACTAGCGGGACCGAACACCGGGGAGCTGTTTTTT
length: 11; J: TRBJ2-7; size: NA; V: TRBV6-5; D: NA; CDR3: CASESTNEQYF; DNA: TGTGCCAGCGAGTCGACCAACGAGCAGTACTTC
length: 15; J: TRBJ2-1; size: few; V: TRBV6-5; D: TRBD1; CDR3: CASSYGQGRDNEQFF; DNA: TGTGCCAGCAGTTACGGACAGGGGAGGGATAATGAGCAGTTCTTC
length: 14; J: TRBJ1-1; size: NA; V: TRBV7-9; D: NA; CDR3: CASSFEGGITEAFF; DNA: TGTGCCAGCAGCTTCGAGGGGGGTATCACTGAAGCTTTCTTT
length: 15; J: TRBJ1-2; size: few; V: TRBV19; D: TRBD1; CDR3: CASTPPGTGGRGYTF; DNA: TGTGCCAGTACCCCCCCCGGGACAGGGGGCCGTGGCTACACCTTC